The 5 T cell receptor beta chains reported below all come from one sample, sequenced in a study of OX40 agonist ivuxolimab in advanced cancers. Using immunoSEQ multiplex PCR, the repertoire was profiled, and TCRdb retains in-frame clones only, with some absent. This sample has approximately 80,000 clones, with around 85% found just once. The sequencing used CD4+ or CD8+ T cells sorted from blood, collected in a trial of the OX40 agonist ivuxolimab. The receptors stem from an adult with an advanced solid tumor such as melanoma, head and neck, liver or kidney cancer.

The gene calls are TRBV4-3 and TRBJ2-7; D remains unclear. The V gene's germline CDR1 is LGHNA and CDR2 YSLEER. The CDR3 totals 22 residues. V lost 0 bases to trimming and J lost 5 bases, with 35 bases between them. The CDR3 loop is CASSQDFFQLPELRASTNEQYF. CDR3 DNA sequence: TGCGCCAGCAGCCAAGATTTTTTTCAGCTTCCAGAGCTCAGAGCTAGTACTAACGAGCAGTACTTC.

This chain connects TRBV6-1 to TRBJ2-3; 7 nucleotides match TRBD1. Germline CDR1 and CDR2: MNHNS and SASEGT. This CDR3 has 15 amino acids. V lost 6 bases and J lost 0; bases outside the gene matches: 6. The CDR3 protein is CASRRDRASTDTQYF. The CDR3 DNA sequence: TGTGCCAGCAGACGGGACAGAGCTAGCACAGATACGCAGTATTTT.

This clone was observed a single time. Germline and junction disagree at one end, which may indicate a read error. The chain carries TRBV2 and TRBJ1-5; D is undetermined. The CDR3 length is 14 residues. Looked up from germline, CDR1 is SNHLY and CDR2 is FYNNEI. The CDR3 DNA reads TGTGCCAGCAGCGAAGGGCGGAGCAATCAGCCCCAGCATTTT. It codes for CASSEGRSNQPQHF.

V and J are TRBV19 and TRBJ2-7, with D hard to call. Germline CDR1 is LNHDA and CDR2 is SQIVND (reference sequence). The CDR3 runs 12 residues. Trimming took off 8 bases at V and 2 bases at J, with 10 bases between the two ends. In DNA, the CDR3 is TGTGCCAGTGGGGAACCAACCTACGAGCAGTACTTC. Protein: CASGEPTYEQYF. The full variable domain, rest sourced from reference TRBV19 and TRBJ2-7, is DGGITQSPKYLFRKEGQNVTLSCEQNLNHDAMYWYRQDPGQGLRLIYYSQIVNDFQKGDIAEGYSVSREKKESFPLTVTSAQKNPTAFYLCASGEPTYEQYFGPGTRLTVT.

The gene calls are TRBV5-1 and TRBJ2-7; D gene uncertain. There are 13 residues in the CDR3. Trimming removed 4 bases at V and 2 bases at J, with 10 bases between. From germline, CDR1 is SGHRS and CDR2 YFSETQ. The CDR3 is CASSTDGAYEQYF. The DNA for the CDR3 is TGCGCCAGCAGCACGGACGGAGCCTACGAGCAGTACTTC.